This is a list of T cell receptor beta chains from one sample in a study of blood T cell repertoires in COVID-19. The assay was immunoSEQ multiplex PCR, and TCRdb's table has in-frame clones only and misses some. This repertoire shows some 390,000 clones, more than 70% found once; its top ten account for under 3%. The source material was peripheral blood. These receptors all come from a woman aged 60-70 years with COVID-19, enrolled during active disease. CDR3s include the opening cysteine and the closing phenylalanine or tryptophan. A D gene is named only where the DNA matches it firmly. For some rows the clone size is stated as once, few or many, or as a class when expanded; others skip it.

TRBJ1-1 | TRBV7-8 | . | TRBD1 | CASSSRGRDTEAFF | TGTGCCAGCAGCAGCAGGGGGCGCGACACTGAAGCTTTCTTT
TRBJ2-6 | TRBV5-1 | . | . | CASSLIPPGSGANVLTF | TGCGCCAGCAGCCTCATTCCCCCAGGGTCTGGGGCCAACGTCCTGACTTTC
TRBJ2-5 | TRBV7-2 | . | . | CASSLGGTVRETQYF | TGTGCCAGCAGCTTAGGCGGGACAGTGCGCGAGACCCAGTACTTC
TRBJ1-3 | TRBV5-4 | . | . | CASSPGQSSGNTIYF | TGTGCCAGCAGCCCAGGACAGAGCTCTGGAAACACCATATATTTT
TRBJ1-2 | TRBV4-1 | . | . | CASSQAPGGGTRGYTF | TGCGCCAGCAGCCAAGCCCCGGGCGGGGGAACACGAGGCTACACCTTC
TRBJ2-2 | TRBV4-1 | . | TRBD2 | CASSQEPSGGFAGELFF | TGCGCCAGCAGCCAAGAGCCTAGCGGGGGGTTTGCCGGGGAGCTGTTTTTT
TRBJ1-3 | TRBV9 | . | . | CASSISGTYSGNTIYF | TGTGCCAGCAGCATATCCGGGACATACTCTGGAAACACCATATATTTT
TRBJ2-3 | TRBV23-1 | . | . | CASSQSTGKDTQYF | TGCGCCAGCAGTCAATCCACAGGGAAAGATACGCAGTATTTT
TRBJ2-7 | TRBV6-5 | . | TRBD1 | CASRDRALSYEQYF | TGTGCCAGCAGGGACAGGGCCCTGTCCTACGAGCAGTACTTC
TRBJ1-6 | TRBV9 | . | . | CASSPHAGSYNSPLHF | TGTGCCAGCAGCCCCCACGCGGGCTCCTATAATTCACCCCTCCACTTT
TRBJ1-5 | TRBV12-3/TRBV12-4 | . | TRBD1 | CASRTGKEPQHF | TGTGCCAGCAGGACAGGGAAGGAGCCCCAGCATTTT
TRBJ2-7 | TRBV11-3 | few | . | CASSLGYGPVYEQYF | TGTGCCAGCAGCTTAGGTTATGGGCCGGTCTACGAGCAGTACTTC
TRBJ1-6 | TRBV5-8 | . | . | CASSLVLFSGTYNSPLHF | TGTGCCAGCAGCTTGGTGCTCTTTTCAGGAACCTATAATTCACCCCTCCACTTT
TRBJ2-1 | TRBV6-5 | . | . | CASRGPSGNEQFF | TGTGCCAGCAGGGGCCCCAGCGGCAATGAGCAGTTCTTC
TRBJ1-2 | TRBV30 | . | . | CAWVQGLYGYTF | TGTGCCTGGGTCCAGGGACTATATGGCTACACCTTC
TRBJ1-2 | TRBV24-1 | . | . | CATSDWRELSGYTF | TGTGCCACCAGTGATTGGCGGGAACTAAGCGGCTACACCTTC
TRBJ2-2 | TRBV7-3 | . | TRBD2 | CASSFHPGGSTGELFF | TGTGCCAGCAGCTTCCATCCCGGGGGGTCCACCGGGGAGCTGTTTTTT
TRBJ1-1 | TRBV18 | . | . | CASSRLGLENTEAFF | TGTGCCAGCTCACGACTAGGACTGGAGAACACTGAAGCTTTCTTT
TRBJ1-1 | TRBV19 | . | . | CASIDGWGVNTEAFF | TGTGCCAGTATTGACGGGTGGGGCGTGAACACTGAAGCTTTCTTT
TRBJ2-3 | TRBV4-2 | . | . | CASSQVVGTDTQYF | TGTGCCAGCAGCCAAGTAGTGGGCACAGATACGCAGTATTTT
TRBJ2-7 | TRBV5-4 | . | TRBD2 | CASSRLAGGLSYEQYF | TGTGCCAGCAGCCGACTAGCGGGGGGCCTCTCCTACGAGCAGTACTTC
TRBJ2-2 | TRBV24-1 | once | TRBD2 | CATSDSAGITGELFF | TGTGCCACCAGTGATTCAGCGGGGATCACCGGGGAGCTGTTTTTT
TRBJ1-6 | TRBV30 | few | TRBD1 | CAGRDSNSPLHF | TGTGCCGGGCGGGACAGCAATTCACCCCTCCACTTT
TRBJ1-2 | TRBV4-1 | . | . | CASSQEGGRINGYTF | TGCGCCAGCAGCCAAGAAGGGGGACGGATTAATGGCTACACCTTC
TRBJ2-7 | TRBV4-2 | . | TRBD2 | CASRLVSGAGYEQYF | TGTGCCAGCAGACTCGTCAGCGGGGCTGGTTACGAGCAGTACTTC
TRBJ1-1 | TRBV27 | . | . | CASSYRGNTEAFF | TGTGCCAGCAGTTACCGGGGTAACACTGAAGCTTTCTTT
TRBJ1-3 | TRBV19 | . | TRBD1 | CASRNISLDRDGNTIYF | TGTGCCAGTAGAAACATCTCCCTTGACAGGGATGGAAACACCATATATTTT
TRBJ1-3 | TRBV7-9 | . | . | CASSPGQGNTIYF | TGTGCCAGCAGCCCCGGACAGGGAAACACCATATATTTT
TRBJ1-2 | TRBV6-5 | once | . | CASSYGTGRGYTF | TGTGCCAGCAGTTACGGTACAGGAAGAGGCTACACCTTC
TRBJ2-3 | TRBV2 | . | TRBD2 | CASRIGGGLTDTQYF | TGTGCCAGCAGGATCGGCGGGGGGCTCACAGATACGCAGTATTTT
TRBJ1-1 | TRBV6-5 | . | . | CASSYGQAEAFF | TGTGCCAGCAGTTACGGGCAAGCTGAAGCTTTCTTT
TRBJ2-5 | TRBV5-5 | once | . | CASSQYDILRETQYF | TGTGCCAGCAGCCAATACGACATCCTAAGAGAGACCCAGTACTTC
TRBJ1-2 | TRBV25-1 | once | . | CASSPLGGANYGYTF | TGTGCCAGCAGTCCCCTTGGGGGGGCGAACTATGGCTACACCTTC
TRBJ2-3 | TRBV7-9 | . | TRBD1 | CASSLVRGSTDTQYF | TGTGCCAGCAGCTTAGTCAGGGGGTCCACAGATACGCAGTATTTT
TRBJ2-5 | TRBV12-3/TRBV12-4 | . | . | CASSLDREETQYF | TGTGCCAGCAGTTTAGACAGGGAAGAGACCCAGTACTTC
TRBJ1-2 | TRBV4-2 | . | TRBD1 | CASSQSDRDYGYTF | TGTGCCAGCAGCCAGTCGGACAGGGACTATGGCTACACCTTC
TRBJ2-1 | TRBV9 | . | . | CASSVSINEQFF | TGTGCCAGCAGCGTATCTATAAATGAGCAGTTCTTC
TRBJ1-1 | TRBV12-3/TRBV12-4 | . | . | CASSLIQYTEAFF | TGTGCCAGCAGTTTAATCCAATACACTGAAGCTTTCTTT
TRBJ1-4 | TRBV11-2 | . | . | CASSLALTGYEKLFF | TGTGCCAGCAGCTTAGCCCTCACAGGTTATGAAAAACTGTTTTTT
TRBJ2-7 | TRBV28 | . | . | CASSPEALYEQYF | TGTGCCAGCAGTCCCGAGGCACTTTACGAGCAGTACTTC
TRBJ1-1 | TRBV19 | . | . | CASSMGLNTEAFF | TGTGCCAGTAGTATGGGGCTGAACACTGAAGCTTTCTTT